What follows describes a single T cell receptor (beta chain). Its target is not known. Time point noted: week 5, during vaccination. In the vaccine, a single dose held 300 ug of the mutant IDH1 20-mer peptide, along with topical imiquimod. Tumors from donors were new WHO grade 3 or 4 IDH1-mutant astrocytomas with ATRX loss. The CDR3 extends over 12 amino acids. Germline V gene lookup returns CDR1 MNHEY and CDR2 SMNVEV (reference sequence). V gave up 2 bases and J gave up 4 bases, with 5 bases separating them. The table came from immunoSEQ multiplex PCR; TCRdb's copy has only in-frame clones and leaves some out. This table holds 50,000 or so clones, approximately 78% found once. This sample is drawn from a study of a mutant IDH1 vaccine in newly diagnosed glioma. Background on the study: Treated individuals were approximately 62% male and roughly 38% female, averaging roughly 40 years of age. Earlier treatment was radiotherapy, temozolomide, or both, with most getting both.

Findings and limits, study-wide: With respect to changes in top peripheral T cell clonotypes, pseudoprogression seemed unrelated.

V usage is TRBV27 and J usage is TRBJ1-1; D is unresolved. The sequencing used PBMCs, collected from a glioma patient whose treatment included an IDH1 peptide vaccine. This receptor was obtained from a middle-aged woman with glioma. CDR3 sequence (DNA): TGTGCCAGCAGTTTAAAAGGCACTGAAGCTTTCTTT. Its protein product is CASSLKGTEAFF.